The 12 T cell receptor beta chains below all came from one sample that was sequenced in a study of blood T cell repertoires in COVID-19. Clones were read by immunoSEQ multiplex PCR, and TCRdb kept only the in-frame ones, dropping some. The sample shows roughly 200,000 clones, around 80% of them seen only once. The sequenced material came from peripheral blood. These receptors were taken from a woman aged 80 or older with active or convalescent COVID-19.

CDR3: CASSARGQVAGNTIYF. The CDR3 DNA reads TGTGCCAGCAGTGCCCGGGGTCAGGTGGCTGGAAACACCATATATTTT. The chain carries TRBV2 and TRBJ1-3; D unresolved. Trimming stripped 4 bases from V and 2 bases from J, with 15 bases between. The CDR3 sequence is 16 residues long. Germline CDR1 and CDR2: SNHLY and FYNNEI.

V is TRBV19 and J is TRBJ1-1; TRBD1 agrees at 10 bases. The germline gives CDR1 LNHDA, CDR2 SQIVND (reference sequence). V dropped 1 base and J dropped 6; count of bases not matched to a gene: 2. The CDR3 length is 14 residues. CDR3 amino acids: CASSIGGTGAEAFF. The DNA of the CDR3 is TGTGCCAGTAGTATAGGGGGGACAGGGGCTGAAGCTTTCTTT.

The V call is TRBV5-1, the J call TRBJ1-3; D uncertain. Deletions cut 1 base from V and 0 bases from J, with 8 bases between. This CDR3 has 15 amino acids. Germline V gives CDR1 SGHRS, CDR2 YFSETQ. CDR3 residues: CASSLMTYSGNTIYF. The CDR3 DNA reads as TGCGCCAGCAGCTTGATGACTTACTCTGGAAACACCATATATTTT. Looking up the rest from reference TRBV5-1 and TRBJ1-3 gives the full variable domain: KAGVTQTPRYLIKTRGQQVTLSCSPISGHRSVSWYQQTPGQGLQFLFEYFSETQRNKGNFPGRFSGRQFSNSRSEMNVSTLELGDSALYLCASSLMTYSGNTIYFGEGSWLTVV.

The chain joins TRBV5-4 to TRBJ1-2; 9 bases match TRBD1. Germline values: CDR1 SGHNT, CDR2 YYREEE (reference sequence). V gave up 1 base and J gave up 7 bases; unmatched junction bases: 8. The CDR3 is 15 amino acids. CDR3 in amino acids: CASSLNRDRVSGYTF. The CDR3 nucleotides read TGTGCCAGCAGCTTGAATAGGGACAGGGTCTCTGGCTACACCTTC.

This clone was detected once. The chain carries TRBV27 and TRBJ1-2, with 8 positions matching TRBD1. V shed 5 bases and J 1 base; nucleotides not matched to a gene: 9. Germline CDR1 MNHEY, CDR2 SMNVEV (reference sequence). This CDR3 region has 16 residues. The CDR3 here is CASSHDRGWDNYGYTF. CDR3 DNA: TGTGCCAGCAGTCATGACAGGGGCTGGGATAACTATGGCTACACCTTC.

The genes are TRBV7-9 and TRBJ1-1; a possible D gene is TRBD1 (6 bases). Trimming cost V 1 base and J 5 bases, with 11 bases left between them. The CDR3 has 14 amino acids. From germline, CDR1 is SEHNR and CDR2 FQNEAQ (reference sequence). The CDR3 spells CASSLVQGETEAFF. The CDR3 DNA follows: TGTGCCAGCAGCTTAGTACAGGGAGAGACTGAAGCTTTCTTT.

The chain employs TRBV3-1 (or the pseudogene TRBV3-2) and TRBJ2-7; 7 bases agree with TRBD1. CDR3 size: 15 residues. With 3 bases clipped from V and 0 bases from J, the junction kept 5 bases outside the gene matches. Germline V gene sequence: CDR1 LGHDT, CDR2 YNNKEL (reference sequence). This CDR3 is CASSQTRGISYEQYF. The CDR3 DNA reads TGTGCCAGCAGCCAGACCAGGGGGATCTCCTACGAGCAGTACTTC.

This chain joins TRBV10-1 and TRBJ2-2; tentative D call: TRBD1 (8 bases). CDR1 and CDR2 (germline): WNHNN, SYGVQD (reference sequence). Trimming took 2 bases from V and 4 from J, leaving 11 bases between them. CDR3 length equals 15 residues. The CDR3, as DNA: TGCGCCAGCAGTGAGAACAGGGGGGGCACCGGGGAGCTGTTTTTT. Its protein product is CASSENRGGTGELFF.

The genes are TRBV5-1 and TRBJ1-4; D may be TRBD1 (6 bases). The CDR3 runs to 16 residues. Germline loops: CDR1 SGHRS, CDR2 YFSETQ. V lost 4 bases to trimming and J lost 0 bases, with 13 bases between them. The DNA for the CDR3 is TGCGCCAGCAGCCCCCAAGGGGGTACAACTAATGAAAAACTGTTTTTT. Translated: CASSPQGGTTNEKLFF.

This rearrangement joins TRBV5-6 to TRBJ1-5; possible D gene TRBD1, 5 bases. The germline V and J ends were trimmed by 1 base and 9 bases, with 11 bases remaining between them. CDR1 SGHDT and CDR2 YYEEEE come from the germline V gene. This CDR3 is built from 13 residues. The CDR3 here is CASSLRGEGPQHF. In DNA form, the CDR3 reads TGTGCCAGCAGCTTGAGAGGGGAGGGGCCCCAGCATTTT. Supplemented by reference TRBV5-6 and TRBJ1-5, the full variable domain reads DAGVTQSPTHLIKTRGQQVTLRCSPKSGHDTVSWYQQALGQGPQFIFQYYEEEERQRGNFPDRFSGHQFPNYSSELNVNALLLGDSALYLCASSLRGEGPQHFGDGTRLSIL.

The genes are TRBV2 and TRBJ1-5; D is possibly TRBD1 (5 bases). Germline V CDR1 and CDR2: SNHLY, FYNNEI. V was pared by 6 bases and J by 5 bases, with 11 bases between. This CDR3 contains 13 residues. DNA of the CDR3: TGTGCCAGCAGAGACCAGGGCGATCAGCCCCAGCATTTT. Translation: CASRDQGDQPQHF.

This clone showed up just once. The rearrangement links TRBV5-4 to TRBJ2-3, with 12 bases that match TRBD1. CDR3 length: 15 amino acids. V lost 4 bases and J lost 3; bases outside the gene matches: 3. In germline, CDR1 is SGHNT, CDR2 YYREEE (reference sequence). CDR3 region: CASSRGQGATDTQYF. The DNA of the CDR3 is TGTGCCAGCAGCCGGGGACAGGGGGCGACAGATACGCAGTATTTT.